This passage covers 4 T cell receptor beta chains from one sample sequenced in a study of cytomegalovirus exposure and HLA in healthy donors. With 60 Vbeta and 13 Jbeta primers, the PCR was carried out. Some clones are missing from TCRdb's copy, which holds only in-frame ones; the method was immunoSEQ multiplex PCR. The sample shows around 250,000 clones, 85% to 95% of them seen only once. The source material was PBMCs. The receptors stem from a girl aged 2 to 10 in good health and CMV-seronegative.

J is TRBJ1-1 and V is TRBV6-5; D possibly corresponds to TRBD1 (5 bases). Deletions cut 6 bases from V and 5 bases from J, with 16 bases between. This CDR3 has 14 residues. Per the germline V gene, CDR1 is MNHEY and CDR2 is SVGAGI. CDR3 in amino acids: CASRPGGAGTEAFF. The CDR3 DNA is TGTGCCAGCAGACCAGGAGGGGCCGGGACTGAAGCTTTCTTT.

This clone has a single count. The chain uses TRBV4-1 and TRBJ2-2; TRBD1 matches at 9 bases. After removal of 0 bases from V and 5 bases from J, the junction contained 4 bases not matched to a gene. Germline CDR1 and CDR2: MGHRA and YSYEKL. The CDR3 is 16 residues long. CDR3 in DNA: TGCGCCAGCAGCCAAGAACAGGGGGCTGGGACCGGGGAGCTGTTTTTT. Translation: CASSQEQGAGTGELFF.

This chain uses TRBV11-2 with TRBJ2-2, with 12 bases aligning to TRBD1. The CDR3 runs 17 residues. The germline CDR1 and CDR2 sequences are SGHAT and FQNNGV. V shed 2 bases, J shed 8 bases, and the junction held 9 bases outside the gene matches. The CDR3 sequence is CASSLQPGQGATGELFF. The DNA for the CDR3 is TGTGCCAGCAGCTTACAACCGGGACAGGGGGCGACAGGGGAGCTGTTTTTT.

This clone was recorded once. The chain combines TRBV2 with TRBJ1-4, with D unresolved. This CDR3 is 15 amino acids long. Trimming took 0 bases from V and 6 from J, leaving 11 bases between them. From germline, CDR1 is SNHLY and CDR2 FYNNEI. The CDR3 DNA sequence: TGTGCCAGCAGTGAAGCGATCGATACTTATGAAAAACTGTTTTTT. Its protein product is CASSEAIDTYEKLFF.